The 27 T cell receptor beta chains presented below share a single source sample, sequenced in a study of T-cell reconstitution after alpha-beta-depleted transplantation in children (dated by TCRdb to 2015 to 2016). Receptors were amplified or captured by PCR. Sequencing used an Illumina HiSeq 2500. To normalize quantification of the TCRbeta repertoire, the TCR libraries were built with molecular barcoding that relied on unique molecular identifiers. TCRdb trimmed public reads at Q25 via fastp, called clones via MiXCR and kept in-frame beta chains. Every entry covers one CDR3 protein and lists the most common genes and DNA from its rows. The sample contains about a million distinct CDR3 sequences, roughly 29% of them found a single time. Over 25% of the sample rests with the top ten. The treatment or condition label, read with the paper, signifies: allogeneic hematopoietic cell transplantation with graft depleted of TCRalphabeta T cells and CD19 B cells.

Sequencing was performed on PBMCs, mostly from graft donor cells, taken 360 days after TCRalphabeta/CD19-depleted stem cell transplant. Receptors were obtained from a boy younger than two who had a stem cell transplant for SCID, so the T cells may come from the graft donor.

The chain is built from TRBV4-3 and TRBJ1-2, with D uncertain. The CDR3 covers 15 residues. CDR1 and CDR2 from the germline V gene are LGHNA and YSLEER. V was clipped by 0 bases and J by 0 bases, with 8 bases between them. The CDR3 loop reads CASSQEAPANYGYTF. DNA for the CDR3: TGCGCCAGCAGCCAAGAGGCACCCGCTAACTATGGCTACACCTTC.

In this sample, this clonotype turned up a few times. The rearrangement joins TRBV2 to TRBJ2-3, with D possibly being TRBD1 or TRBD2 (7 bases each). The V end was cut by 6 bases, the J end by 1 base, with 17 bases between. The CDR3 length is 16 residues. In germline, CDR1 is SNHLY, CDR2 FYNNEI. CDR3 in amino acids: CASSLDREGGTDTQYF. The CDR3 nucleotides read TGTGCCAGCAGCCTTGACAGGGAGGGAGGCACAGATACGCAGTATTTT. The full variable domain, in which reference TRBV2 and TRBJ2-3 provide the parts outside the CDR3, is EPEVTQTPSHQVTQMGQEVILRCVPISNHLYFYWYRQILGQKVEFLVSFYNNEISEKSEIFDDQFSVERPDGSNFTLKIRSTKLEDSAMYFCASSLDREGGTDTQYFGPGTRLTVL.

V is TRBV11-1 and J is TRBJ1-2; 7 bases align to TRBD1. CDR1 and CDR2 (germline): SGHAT, FQDESV (reference sequence). The CDR3 loop spans 15 amino acids. J lost 4 bases, V lost 5 bases, and 10 bases had no gene match. The CDR3: CASSLPGQPTYGYTF. The CDR3 DNA follows: TGTGCCAGCAGCCTACCGGGACAGCCGACCTATGGCTACACCTTC.

The chain couples TRBV19 to TRBJ2-1, with a possible D match to TRBD1 (6 bases). CDR3 size: 16 residues. The germline gives CDR1 LNHDA, CDR2 SQIVND (reference sequence). V lost 3 bases and J lost 2, with 14 bases in between. This CDR3 is CASSIIYRGTYNEQFF. CDR3 bases: TGTGCCAGTAGTATCATATATAGGGGGACCTACAATGAGCAGTTCTTC.

The sample holds many counts of this clonotype. The chain recombines TRBV7-3 with TRBJ2-3, with 8 bases matching TRBD1. CDR3 length equals 15 residues. The germline CDR1 and CDR2 sequences are SGHTA and FQGTGA. With V trimmed by 5 bases and J by 4 bases, 8 bases remained unmatched. The CDR3 spells CASSVTGALPDTQYF. Here the CDR3 DNA reads TGTGCCAGCAGCGTGACAGGGGCTTTACCAGATACGCAGTATTTT.

In its sample, this clonotype was seen a few times. This rearrangement joins TRBV6-5 to TRBJ2-7, with D tentatively TRBD1 or TRBD2 (5 bases each). The CDR3 is made up of 16 amino acids. Germline CDR1 MNHEY, CDR2 SVGAGI. The V and J ends lost 2 bases and 6 bases respectively, with 20 bases between them. The CDR3, as DNA: TGTGCCAGCAGTTACCGCGTTAGGGACGGGCGGTCCGAGCAGTACTTC. This sequence encodes CASSYRVRDGRSEQYF.

The V call is TRBV3-1, the J call TRBJ1-5; D may be TRBD1 (6 bases). The length of the CDR3 is 15 residues. V was cut by 3 bases and J by 2 bases, with 11 bases left in between. The V gene's germline CDR1 is LGHDT and CDR2 YNNKEL (reference sequence). In nucleotides, the CDR3 is TGTGCCAGCAGCCAGGCGGGGGGCCGCAATCAGCCCCAGCATTTT. The encoded protein is CASSQAGGRNQPQHF.

The sample holds a few counts of this clonotype. The chain is built from TRBV5-1 and TRBJ1-1, with 11 nucleotides matching TRBD1. The germline CDR1 and CDR2 sequences are SGHRS and YFSETQ. This CDR3 region has 17 residues. V gave up 0 bases and J gave up 4 bases; unmatched junction bases: 8. The CDR3 region is CASSLGGTGGRGTEAFF. As DNA, the CDR3 is TGCGCCAGCAGCTTGGGAGGGACAGGGGGTAGAGGCACTGAAGCTTTCTTT.

The chain employs TRBV5-1 and TRBJ1-1; D is perhaps TRBD1 (5 bases). The ends were cut back, 0 bases at V and 4 bases at J, with 13 bases in the middle. Germline CDR1 reads SGHRS; CDR2 reads YFSETQ. The CDR3 has 15 residues. CDR3 amino acids: CASSLDPGMATEAFF. DNA for the CDR3: TGCGCCAGCAGCTTGGACCCAGGGATGGCCACTGAAGCTTTCTTT. Together with reference TRBV5-1 and TRBJ1-1, the CDR3 gives the full variable domain: KAGVTQTPRYLIKTRGQQVTLSCSPISGHRSVSWYQQTPGQGLQFLFEYFSETQRNKGNFPGRFSGRQFSNSRSEMNVSTLELGDSALYLCASSLDPGMATEAFFGQGTRLTVV.

There are a few counts of this clonotype. This chain uses TRBV18 with TRBJ2-3, with 10 bases aligning to TRBD2. V shed 5 bases, J shed 4 bases, and the junction held 6 bases outside the gene matches. The CDR3 has 15 amino acids. Germline V gene lookup returns CDR1 KGHSH and CDR2 LQKENI. The CDR3 DNA reads TGTGCCAGCTCAGTGGGACTAGCGACGCCAGATACGCAGTATTTT. Its protein is CASSVGLATPDTQYF. Using reference TRBV18 and TRBJ2-3 for the parts outside the CDR3, the full variable domain is NAGVMQNPRHLVRRRGQEARLRCSPMKGHSHVYWYRQLPEEGLKFMVYLQKENIIDESGMPKERFSAEFPKEGPSILRIQQVVRGDSAAYFCASSVGLATPDTQYFGPGTRLTVL.

This clonotype was counted only a few times. V and J are TRBV5-6 and TRBJ2-3; D is ambiguous. The germline V and J ends were trimmed by 1 base and 6 bases, with 12 bases remaining between them. CDR3 length equals 14 residues. Germline V lookup: CDR1 SGHDT, CDR2 YYEEEE. CDR3 region: CASSLIVIPDTQYF. CDR3 bases: TGTGCCAGCAGCTTGATAGTTATCCCGGATACGCAGTATTTT.

The chain joins TRBV11-1 to TRBJ1-3; possibly TRBD1 for D (5 bases). Germline CDR1 is SGHAT and CDR2 is FQDESV (reference sequence). Trimming cost V 5 bases and J 4 bases, with 15 bases left between them. The length of the CDR3 is 15 residues. The CDR3 DNA reads as TGTGCCAGCAGCCCGGGACCCCGAGGGGGAAACACCATATATTTT. Translation: CASSPGPRGGNTIYF.

In its sample, this clonotype was seen a few times. V and J are TRBV9 and TRBJ2-3; 10 bases are shared with TRBD2. V shed 1 base and J 2 bases; nucleotides not matched to a gene: 1. Germline CDR1 is SGDLS and CDR2 is YYNGEE. The CDR3 is 15 amino acids. The CDR3 reads CASSVSGGATDTQYF. The CDR3 DNA is TGTGCCAGCAGCGTAAGCGGGGGGGCCACAGATACGCAGTATTTT.

V is TRBV5-5 and J is TRBJ2-5, with D uncertain. The CDR3 is made up of 13 amino acids. Germline lookup yields CDR1 SGHKS and CDR2 YYEKEE (reference sequence). The V end was cut by 4 bases, the J end by 0 bases, with 7 bases between. The CDR3 nucleotides are TGTGCCAGCAGCCGGACGTACCAAGAGACCCAGTACTTC. This codes for CASSRTYQETQYF.

This clonotype was observed a few times. The chain carries TRBV20-1 and TRBJ2-1; 14 positions agree with TRBD2. V lost 5 bases to trimming and J lost 1 base; unmatched junction nucleotides: 10. The CDR3 length is 18 residues. Germline values: CDR1 DFQATT, CDR2 SNEGSKA (reference sequence). CDR3 amino acids: CSAQTGTSGGRSYNEQFF. The CDR3 bases are TGCAGTGCTCAGACCGGGACTAGCGGGGGTAGGTCCTACAATGAGCAGTTCTTC.

The CDR3 sequence: CSARDLTGGWYNYGYTF. DNA for the CDR3: TGCAGTGCTAGAGATCTGACAGGGGGCTGGTATAACTATGGCTACACCTTC. The chain links TRBV20-1 to TRBJ1-2; 10 nucleotides agree with TRBD1. Germline V gene sequence: CDR1 DFQATT, CDR2 SNEGSKA (reference sequence). CDR3 length: 17 amino acids. V shed 0 bases and J 1 base; nucleotides not matched to a gene: 8.

The CDR3 coding sequence is TGCGCCAGCAGCTTGGAGGTTTGGGAAGCCAAAAACATTCAGTACTTC. It encodes CASSLEVWEAKNIQYF. V gene TRBV5-1 combines with J gene TRBJ2-4; D gene ambiguous. V shed 0 bases and J shed 0 bases, with 10 bases lying between them. The CDR3 runs 16 residues. The V gene's germline CDR1 is SGHRS and CDR2 YFSETQ.

This clonotype has just a few counts. The chain joins TRBV29-1 to TRBJ2-3, with TRBD2 as a possible D gene (5 bases). The CDR3 length is 15 residues. V lost 7 bases and J lost 0, with 17 bases in between. Germline lookup yields CDR1 SQVTM and CDR2 ANQGSEA. CDR3 sequence (DNA): TGCAGCGCCCATGGGAGTTCTTCTAGCACAGATACGCAGTATTTT. This sequence encodes CSAHGSSSSTDTQYF.

The chain uses TRBV6-2 or TRBV6-3 and TRBJ1-1; possibly TRBD1 for D (6 bases). This CDR3 has 16 residues. V lost 5 bases, J lost 0 bases, and 16 bases lay in between. Germline V gene sequence: CDR1 MNHEY, CDR2 SVGEGT. CDR3 in DNA: TGTGCCAGCAGTAGAGGCAGGGGTGAGATGAACACTGAAGCTTTCTTT. Amino acids: CASSRGRGEMNTEAFF.

The chain couples TRBV16 to TRBJ2-7; possibly TRBD2 for D (7 bases). The germline CDR1 and CDR2 sequences are KGHSY and FQNENV. The CDR3 has 16 amino acids. With 2 bases removed from V and 6 bases from J, the gap between germline ends came to 20 bases. The CDR3 sequence is CASSQVLGGARAEQYF. DNA of the CDR3: TGTGCCAGCAGCCAAGTACTTGGGGGGGCGCGGGCCGAGCAGTACTTC.

The J gene is TRBJ2-1, the V gene TRBV6-2 or TRBV6-3, with TRBD1 matching over 10 bases. The CDR3 has 15 amino acids. Unmatched junction bases numbered 2, after V lost 6 bases and J lost 0 bases. Germline CDR1 is MNHEY and CDR2 is SVGEGT. CDR3 in amino acids: CASRWDRGSYNEQFF. Here the CDR3 DNA reads TGTGCCAGCAGGTGGGACAGGGGCTCCTACAATGAGCAGTTCTTC.

V usage is TRBV19 and J usage is TRBJ1-1, with unresolved D. Trimming cost V 7 bases and J 3 bases, with 6 bases left between them. The germline V gene has CDR1 LNHDA and CDR2 SQIVND (reference sequence). The CDR3 extends over 11 amino acids. In DNA, the CDR3 is TGTGCCAGTAATCAGTACACTGAAGCTTTCTTT. It translates to CASNQYTEAFF.

The count of this clonotype is one. The chain uses TRBV4-1 and TRBJ2-3, with 7 bases matching TRBD1. The CDR3 is made up of 16 amino acids. V dropped 0 bases and J dropped 10; count of bases not matched to a gene: 13. Looked up from germline, CDR1 is MGHRA and CDR2 is YSYEKL. CDR3 coding DNA: TGCGCCAGCAGCCAAGATGGGGTAACGGGACAGTGGGCGCAGTATTTT. Translated, it gives CASSQDGVTGQWAQYF.

In this sample, this clonotype turned up once. The CDR3 sequence: CASSLASAGTANYGYTF. Here the CDR3 DNA reads TGTGCCAGCAGCTTAGCATCCGCAGGGACAGCTAACTATGGCTACACCTTC. The chain has TRBV7-8 and TRBJ1-2; TRBD1 aligns across 7 bases. Germline V CDR1 and CDR2: SGHVS, FQNEAQ. The CDR3 has 17 amino acids. Trimming at V came to 0 bases and at J to 0 bases, leaving 7 bases not matched to a gene.

The genes are TRBV12-3 or TRBV12-4 and TRBJ2-3; D is unclear. Trimming left V 5 bases short and J 4 bases short, with 7 bases between. The CDR3 has 12 residues. The CDR3 coding sequence is TGTGCCAGCAGTCCCTATCCAGATACGCAGTATTTT. This gives the protein CASSPYPDTQYF.

This clonotype was counted only a few times. V usage is TRBV13 and J usage is TRBJ2-1; D is ambiguous. The CDR3 totals 13 residues. Trimming took off 6 bases at V and 8 bases at J, with 14 bases between the two ends. Germline CDR1 PRHDT, CDR2 FYEKMQ (reference sequence). In DNA, the CDR3 is TGTGCCAGCAGTCCCCCCAGTTCCGATGAGCAGTTCTTC. Translated: CASSPPSSDEQFF.

This chain connects TRBV10-3 to TRBJ1-6; the D gene is possibly TRBD1 (5 bases). The CDR3 is made up of 13 amino acids. The germline V and J ends were trimmed by 4 bases and 7 bases, with 8 bases remaining between them. Germline loops: CDR1 ENHRY, CDR2 SYGVKD. CDR3 loop: CAISVDRNSPLHF. The CDR3 DNA reads as TGTGCCATCAGTGTCGACAGAAATTCACCCCTCCACTTT.